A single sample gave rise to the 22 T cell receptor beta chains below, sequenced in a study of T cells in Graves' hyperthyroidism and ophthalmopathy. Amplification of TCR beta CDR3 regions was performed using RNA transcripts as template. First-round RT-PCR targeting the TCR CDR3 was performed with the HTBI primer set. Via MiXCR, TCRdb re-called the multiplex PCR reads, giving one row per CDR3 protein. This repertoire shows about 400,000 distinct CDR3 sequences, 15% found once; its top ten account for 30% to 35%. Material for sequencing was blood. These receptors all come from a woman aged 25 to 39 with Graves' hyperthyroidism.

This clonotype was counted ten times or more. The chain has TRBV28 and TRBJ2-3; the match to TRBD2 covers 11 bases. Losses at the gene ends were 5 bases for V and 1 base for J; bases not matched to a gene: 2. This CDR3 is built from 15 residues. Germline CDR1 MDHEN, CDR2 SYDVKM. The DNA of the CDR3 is TGTGCCAGCAGTCGACTAGCGGGACGCACAGATACGCAGTATTTT. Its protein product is CASSRLAGRTDTQYF.

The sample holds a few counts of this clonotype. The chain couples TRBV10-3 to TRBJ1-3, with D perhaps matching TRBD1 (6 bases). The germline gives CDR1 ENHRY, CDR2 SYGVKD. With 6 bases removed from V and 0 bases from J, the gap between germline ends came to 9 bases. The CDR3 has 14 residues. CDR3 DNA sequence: TGTGCCATCAGCCCGACAGGCTCTGGAAACACCATATATTTT. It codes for CAISPTGSGNTIYF.

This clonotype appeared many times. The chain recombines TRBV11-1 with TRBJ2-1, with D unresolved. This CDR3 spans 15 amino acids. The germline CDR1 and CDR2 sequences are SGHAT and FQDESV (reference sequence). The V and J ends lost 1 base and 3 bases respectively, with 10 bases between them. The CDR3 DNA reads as TGTGCCAGCAGCTTAGGCCCCTGGGGCTACAATGAGCAGTTCTTC. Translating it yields CASSLGPWGYNEQFF.

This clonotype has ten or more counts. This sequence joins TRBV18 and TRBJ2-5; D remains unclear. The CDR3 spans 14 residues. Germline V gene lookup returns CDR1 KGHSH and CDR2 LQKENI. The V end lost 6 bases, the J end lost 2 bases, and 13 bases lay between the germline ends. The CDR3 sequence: CASSLGRAQETQYF. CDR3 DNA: TGTGCCAGCTCTCTCGGACGGGCACAAGAGACCCAGTACTTC.

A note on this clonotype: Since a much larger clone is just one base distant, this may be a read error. DNA of the CDR3: TGTGCCAGCTCAGCCGGTTCGGGCGGCTACGAGCAGTACTTC. Protein: CASSAGSGGYEQYF. The chain combines TRBV18 with TRBJ2-7, with D hard to call. The germline V gene encodes CDR1 KGHSH and CDR2 LQKENI. CDR3 length: 14 residues. V lost 5 bases and J 3 bases, leaving 14 bases between the germline ends.

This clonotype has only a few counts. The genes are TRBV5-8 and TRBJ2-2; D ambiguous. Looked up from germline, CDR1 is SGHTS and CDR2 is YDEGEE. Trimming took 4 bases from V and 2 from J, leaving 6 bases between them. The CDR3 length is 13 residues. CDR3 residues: CASSRLNTGELFF. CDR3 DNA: TGTGCCAGCAGCCGACTTAACACCGGGGAGCTGTTTTTT.

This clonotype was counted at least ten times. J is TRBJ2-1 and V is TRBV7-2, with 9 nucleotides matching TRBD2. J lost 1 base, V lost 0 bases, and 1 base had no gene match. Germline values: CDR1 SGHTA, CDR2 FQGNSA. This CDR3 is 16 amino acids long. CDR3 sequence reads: CASSLATSGSYNEQFF. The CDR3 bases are TGTGCCAGCAGCTTAGCCACTAGCGGGTCCTACAATGAGCAGTTCTTC.

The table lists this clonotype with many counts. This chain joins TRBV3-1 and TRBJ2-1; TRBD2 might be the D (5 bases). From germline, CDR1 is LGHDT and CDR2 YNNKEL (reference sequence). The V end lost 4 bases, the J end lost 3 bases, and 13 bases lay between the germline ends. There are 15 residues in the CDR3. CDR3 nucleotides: TGTGCCAGCAGCCTAACCAGCGGAAACTACAATGAGCAGTTCTTC. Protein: CASSLTSGNYNEQFF.

The CDR3 sequence is CAWSVKGASSYEQYF. The CDR3 DNA reads as TGTGCCTGGAGTGTGAAGGGGGCGAGTTCCTACGAGCAGTACTTC. The rearrangement joins TRBV30 to TRBJ2-7, with 7 bases aligning to TRBD1. Trimming removed 0 bases from V and 1 base from J; junction bases left unmatched: 6. Germline V lookup: CDR1 GTSNPN, CDR2 SVGIG (reference sequence). This CDR3 is 15 amino acids long.

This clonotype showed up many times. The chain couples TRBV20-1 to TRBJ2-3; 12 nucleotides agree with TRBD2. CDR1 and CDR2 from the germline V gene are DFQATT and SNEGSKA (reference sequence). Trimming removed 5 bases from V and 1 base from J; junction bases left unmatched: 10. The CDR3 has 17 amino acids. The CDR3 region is CSAPLALAGGGTDTQYF. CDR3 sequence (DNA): TGCAGTGCTCCCCTAGCCCTAGCGGGGGGGGGCACAGATACGCAGTATTTT.

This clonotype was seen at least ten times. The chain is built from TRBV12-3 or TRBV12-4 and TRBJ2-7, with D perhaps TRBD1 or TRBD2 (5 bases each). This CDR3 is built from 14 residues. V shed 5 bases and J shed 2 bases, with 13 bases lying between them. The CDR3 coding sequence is TGTGCCAGCAGTAAGGGACCCGCTGCCTACGAGCAGTACTTC. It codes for CASSKGPAAYEQYF.

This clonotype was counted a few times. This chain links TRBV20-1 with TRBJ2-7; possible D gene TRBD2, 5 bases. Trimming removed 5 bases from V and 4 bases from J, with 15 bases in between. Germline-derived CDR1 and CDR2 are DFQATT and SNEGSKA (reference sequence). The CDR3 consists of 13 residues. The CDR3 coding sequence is TGCAGTGCTCTGACGGACTTGTCTTACGAGCAGTACTTC. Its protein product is CSALTDLSYEQYF.

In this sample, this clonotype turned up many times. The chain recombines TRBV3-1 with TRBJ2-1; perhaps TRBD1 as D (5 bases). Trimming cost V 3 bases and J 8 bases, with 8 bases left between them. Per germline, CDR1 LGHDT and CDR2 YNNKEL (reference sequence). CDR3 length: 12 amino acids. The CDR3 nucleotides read TGTGCCAGCAGCCAGCAGGGCTATGAGCAGTTCTTC. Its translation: CASSQQGYEQFF.

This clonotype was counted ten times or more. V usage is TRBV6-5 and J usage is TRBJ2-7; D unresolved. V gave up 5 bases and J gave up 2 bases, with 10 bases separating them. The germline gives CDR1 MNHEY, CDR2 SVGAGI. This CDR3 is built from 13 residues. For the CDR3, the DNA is TGTGCCAGCAGTCCGGGCCTACCCTACGAGCAGTACTTC. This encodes CASSPGLPYEQYF.

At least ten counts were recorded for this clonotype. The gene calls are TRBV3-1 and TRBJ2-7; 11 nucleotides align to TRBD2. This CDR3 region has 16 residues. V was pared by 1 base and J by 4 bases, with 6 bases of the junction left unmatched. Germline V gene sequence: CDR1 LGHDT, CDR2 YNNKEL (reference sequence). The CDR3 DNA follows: TGTGCCAGCAGCCAAGGAATTACTAGCGGGAGATACGAGCAGTACTTC. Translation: CASSQGITSGRYEQYF.

The CDR3 spells CASSLEGDMNTEAFF. The DNA of the CDR3 is TGCGCCAGCAGCTTAGAAGGGGACATGAACACTGAAGCTTTCTTT. This chain connects TRBV5-1 to TRBJ1-1, with a weak D call TRBD1 (6 bases). Trimming took 2 bases from V and 0 from J, leaving 11 bases between them. The V gene's germline CDR1 is SGHRS and CDR2 YFSETQ. There are 15 residues in the CDR3.

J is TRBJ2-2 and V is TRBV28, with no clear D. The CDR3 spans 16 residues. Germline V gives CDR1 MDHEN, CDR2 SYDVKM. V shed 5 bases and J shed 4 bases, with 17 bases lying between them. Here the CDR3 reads CASSQPIKRSTGELFF. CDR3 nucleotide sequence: TGTGCCAGCAGTCAGCCGATTAAGCGAAGCACCGGGGAGCTGTTTTTT.

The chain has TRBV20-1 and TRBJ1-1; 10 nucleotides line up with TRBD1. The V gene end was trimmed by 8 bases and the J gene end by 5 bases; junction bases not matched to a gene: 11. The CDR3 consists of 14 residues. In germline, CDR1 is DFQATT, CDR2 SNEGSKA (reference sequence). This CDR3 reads CSSRWGTGETEAFF. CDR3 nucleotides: TGCAGTTCCAGATGGGGGACAGGGGAGACTGAAGCTTTCTTT.

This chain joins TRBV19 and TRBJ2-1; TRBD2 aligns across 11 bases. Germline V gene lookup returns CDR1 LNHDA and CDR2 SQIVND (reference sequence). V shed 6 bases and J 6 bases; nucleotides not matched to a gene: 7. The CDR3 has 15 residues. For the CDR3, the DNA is TGTGCCAGTAGCAACTTAGCGGGAGGGCCCAATGAGCAGTTCTTC. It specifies CASSNLAGGPNEQFF.

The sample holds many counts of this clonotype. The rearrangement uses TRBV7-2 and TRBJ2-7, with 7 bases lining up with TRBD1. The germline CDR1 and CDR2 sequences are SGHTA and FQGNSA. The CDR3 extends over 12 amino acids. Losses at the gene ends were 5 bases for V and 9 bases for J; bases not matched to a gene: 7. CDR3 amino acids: CASSPTGMGQYF. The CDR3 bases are TGTGCCAGCAGCCCGACAGGGATGGGGCAGTACTTC.

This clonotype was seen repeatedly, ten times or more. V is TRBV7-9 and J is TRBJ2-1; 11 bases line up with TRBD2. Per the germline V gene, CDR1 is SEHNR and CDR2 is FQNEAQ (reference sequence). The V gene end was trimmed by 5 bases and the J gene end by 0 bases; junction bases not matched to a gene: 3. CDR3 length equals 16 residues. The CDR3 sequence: CASSPTSGGSYNEQFF. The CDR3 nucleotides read TGTGCCAGCAGCCCTACTAGCGGGGGCTCCTACAATGAGCAGTTCTTC. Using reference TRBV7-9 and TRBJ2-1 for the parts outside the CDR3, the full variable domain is DTGVSQNPRHKITKRGQNVTFRCDPISEHNRLYWYRQTLGQGPEFLTYFQNEAQLEKSRLLSDRFSAERPKGSFSTLEIQRTEQGDSAMYLCASSPTSGGSYNEQFFGPGTRLTVL.

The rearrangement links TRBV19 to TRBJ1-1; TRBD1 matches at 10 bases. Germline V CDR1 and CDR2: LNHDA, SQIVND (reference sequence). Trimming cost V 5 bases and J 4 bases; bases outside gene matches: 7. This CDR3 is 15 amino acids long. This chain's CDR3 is CASSATGGMSTEAFF. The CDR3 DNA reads TGTGCCAGTAGTGCGACAGGGGGCATGAGCACTGAAGCTTTCTTT.